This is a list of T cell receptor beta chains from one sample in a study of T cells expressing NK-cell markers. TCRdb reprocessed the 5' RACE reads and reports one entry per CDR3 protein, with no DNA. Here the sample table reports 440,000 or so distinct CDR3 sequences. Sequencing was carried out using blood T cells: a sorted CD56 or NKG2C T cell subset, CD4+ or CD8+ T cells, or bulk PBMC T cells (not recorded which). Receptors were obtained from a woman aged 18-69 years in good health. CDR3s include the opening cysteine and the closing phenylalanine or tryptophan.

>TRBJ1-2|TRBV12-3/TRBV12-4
CASSFPLAGYGYTF
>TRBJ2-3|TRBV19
CASKTTTSTDTQYF
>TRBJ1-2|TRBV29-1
CSANFNYGYTF
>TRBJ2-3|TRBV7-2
CASSPGALDTQYF
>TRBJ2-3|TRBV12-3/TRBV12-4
CASSFWDADTQYF
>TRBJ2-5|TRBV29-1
CSTRTGEETQYF
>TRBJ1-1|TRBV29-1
CSVGAPLKTEAFF
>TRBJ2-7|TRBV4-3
CASSQGQDYEQYF
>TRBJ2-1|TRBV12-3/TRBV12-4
CASSLAGGEVRANEQFF
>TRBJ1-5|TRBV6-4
CASSETQAKYPQHF
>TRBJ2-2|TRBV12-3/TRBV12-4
CASSLQTREGAGELFF
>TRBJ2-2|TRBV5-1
CASSFGRGTGELFF
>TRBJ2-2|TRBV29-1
CSAPGQGSGELFF
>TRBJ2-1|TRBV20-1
CSGELYNEQFF
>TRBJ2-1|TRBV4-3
CASSSGTGIDEQFF
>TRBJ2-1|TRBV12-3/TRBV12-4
CASSFVVAGSYNEQFF
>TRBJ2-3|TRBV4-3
CASSQDRGQNTDTQYF
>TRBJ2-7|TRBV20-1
CSAYPGLADYEQYF
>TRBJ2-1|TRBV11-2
CASSHTKGEQFF
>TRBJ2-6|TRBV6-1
CASSLFSGPALSGANVLTF
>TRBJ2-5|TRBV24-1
CATSAPGQGGETQYF
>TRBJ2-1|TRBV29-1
CSVERDDRGLRNEQFF
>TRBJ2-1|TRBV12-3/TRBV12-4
CASTWGLAGYNEQFF
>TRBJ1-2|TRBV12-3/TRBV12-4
CASSFSVSLYGYTF
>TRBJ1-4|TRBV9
CASSVGQTNEKLFF
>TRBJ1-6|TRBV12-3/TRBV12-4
CASSLRQPNSPLHF
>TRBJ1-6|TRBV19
CASSMRRDNSPLHF
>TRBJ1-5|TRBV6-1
CASSPGQGQYSNQPQHF
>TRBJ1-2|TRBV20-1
CSAALQGGTGYTF
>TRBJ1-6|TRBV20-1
CSAISGTDNSPLHF
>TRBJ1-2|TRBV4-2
CASSRKGQEVNYGYTF
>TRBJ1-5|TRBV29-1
CSVARGGDQPQHF
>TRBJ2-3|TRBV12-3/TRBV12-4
CASTLRLAGGDTQYF
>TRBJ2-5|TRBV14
CASSQNWQETQYF
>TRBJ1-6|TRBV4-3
CASSQVRGVTIYNSPLHF
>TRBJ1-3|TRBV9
CASSAQTGGVGNTIYF
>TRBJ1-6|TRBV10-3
CAISDRTDNSPLHF
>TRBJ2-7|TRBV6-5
CASSYSSAAYEQYF
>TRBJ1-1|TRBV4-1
CASSQDRGWAEAFF
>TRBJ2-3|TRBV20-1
CSARGASGRSTDTQYF
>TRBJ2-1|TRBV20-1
CSVPTGMGNEQFF
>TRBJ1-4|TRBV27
CATRSTTATNEKLFF
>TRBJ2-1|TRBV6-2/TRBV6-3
CASSYGSAEQFF
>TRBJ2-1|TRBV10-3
CAIRPDTYNEQFF
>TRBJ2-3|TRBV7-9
CASSLGLLVSDTQYF